What follows is one TCR beta chain and its context. This sample was taken from a study of blood T cell repertoires in COVID-19. The wider study: The United States, Italy and Spain provided the acute and convalescent COVID-19 samples. The cDNA or gDNA used as material had been derived from T cells, B-cell-depleted T cells, or PBMCs.

In the authors' workflow: Amplifying reference gene primers gave estimates of nucleated cell counts. The protocol was immunoSEQ multiplex PCR, while the TCRdb copy is restricted to in-frame clones and leaves out a portion. The V and J calls and clone size were taken over from that table, and D and trimming were inferred from the DNA. In the table there are approximately 75,000 clones, 75% to 90% of which are singletons. Seattle patients were enrolled while actively infected and followed longitudinally. Source material: peripheral blood. The origin of this receptor is a man aged 45-65 years with COVID-19, enrolled during active disease.

DNA for the CDR3: TGTGCCAGCAACCCTCTAGCGGGAGGGAGGGGAACGAACACCGGGGAGCTGTTTTTT. Residues: CASNPLAGGRGTNTGELFF. The gene calls are TRBV7-2 and TRBJ2-2, with 12 bases aligning to TRBD2. The CDR3 is 19 amino acids. Germline V gene lookup returns CDR1 SGHTA and CDR2 FQGNSA. The V segment lost 7 bases and the J segment 0 bases; nucleotides outside the gene matches: 12.